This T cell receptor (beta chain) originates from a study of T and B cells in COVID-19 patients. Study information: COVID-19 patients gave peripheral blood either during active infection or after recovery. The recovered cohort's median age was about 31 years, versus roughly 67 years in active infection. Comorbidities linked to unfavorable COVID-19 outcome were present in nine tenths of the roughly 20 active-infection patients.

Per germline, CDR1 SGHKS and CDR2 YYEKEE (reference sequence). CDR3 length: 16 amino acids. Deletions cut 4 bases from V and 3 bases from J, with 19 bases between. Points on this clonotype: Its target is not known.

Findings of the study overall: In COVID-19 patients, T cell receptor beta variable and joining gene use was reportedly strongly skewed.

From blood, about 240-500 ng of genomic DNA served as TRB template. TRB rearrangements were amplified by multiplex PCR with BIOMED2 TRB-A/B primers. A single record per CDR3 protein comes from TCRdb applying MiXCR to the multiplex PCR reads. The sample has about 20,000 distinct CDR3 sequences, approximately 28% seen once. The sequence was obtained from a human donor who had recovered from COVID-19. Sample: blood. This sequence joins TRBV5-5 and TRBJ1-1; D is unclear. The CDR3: CASSSLEGKMDTEAFF. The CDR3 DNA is TGTGCCAGCAGCAGCCTGGAGGGTAAGATGGACACTGAAGCTTTCTTT.